This T cell receptor beta chain was documented in a study of T cell changes during pregnancy in multiple sclerosis (dated by TCRdb to the late 2010s). Study-level background: In women with multiple sclerosis, the researchers looked at how the T cell repertoire shifted as pregnancy progressed.

The library relied on the immunoSEQ multiplex PCR assay. TCRdb stores this immuneACCESS table with in-frame sequences only. Part of the clones is absent; in the studies checked, under half of the shortfall reflects unresolved V genes, and no reason is known for the rest. Here the sample has about 36,000 clones; more than 70% occur a single time. The ten largest clones add up to about 0.72% of the sample. Between the V and J ends, shortened by 11 bases and 5 bases respectively, the junction contains 16 bases. Spanning cysteine to phenylalanine, the CDR3 consists of 13 amino acids. Kept here is only the CDR3 DNA, which spans 39 bases and is read in frame from base 1. The germline V gene specifies ENHRY as CDR1 and SYGVKD as CDR2. This clone was seen only a few times. The antigen it binds to is not known. One base away there is no much larger clone; base qualities are not given.

Recombination connected TRBV10-3 to TRBJ2-1, and possibly TRBD2, on 6 matching bases. The clonotype was recovered from a female donor in good health, enrolled as a control in a pregnancy study. Sequencing used CD4+ T cells from peripheral blood mononuclear cells, obtained after pregnancy. The base sequence is TGTGCCTCTCAGGCGGGACGGGACAATGAGCAGTTCTTC. Its protein is CASQAGRDNEQFF.